Below are 3 T cell receptor beta chains sequenced from a single sample in a study of low-dose radiotherapy and immunotherapy resistance in tumors. TCRs underwent around 18 PCR cycles of amplification with a constant-region primer and V-primer adapter. TCRdb processed the reads anew with MiXCR; each CDR3 protein has one entry. The sample lists 40,000 to 65,000 distinct CDR3 sequences; roughly 33% were seen once. Time point noted: after trial treatment. Treatment here: LDRT plus nivolumab, ipilimumab, low-dose cyclophosphamide and aspirin (RACIN trial). This specimen consisted of PBMCs, obtained after low-dose radiotherapy plus immunotherapy. These receptors were collected from a male donor with rectosigmoid adenocarcinoma.

By share, this clonotype ranks as medium-sized. The V call is TRBV6-2 or TRBV6-3, the J call TRBJ1-1; TRBD1 matches 8 bases. The CDR3 extends over 15 amino acids. Per germline, CDR1 MNHEY and CDR2 SVGEGT. V lost 0 bases to trimming and J lost 5 bases; unmatched junction nucleotides: 5. Written as DNA, the CDR3 is TGTGCCAGCAGTTACTCTGGACAGGGAGGTACTGAAGCTTTCTTT. Amino acid sequence: CASSYSGQGGTEAFF.

Comments on this clonotype: A read error is the likely source, as a far larger clone sits one nucleotide away. The rearrangement joins TRBV28 to TRBJ2-2; D is possibly TRBD1 (6 bases). This CDR3 comprises 15 residues. Germline V gene data show CDR1 as MDHEN and CDR2 as SYDVKM. V was trimmed by 10 bases and J by 6 bases, leaving 21 bases between them. CDR3 sequence: CATKVPTGSPGELFF. In nucleotides, the CDR3 is TGTGCCACAAAGGTGCCAACAGGGAGTCCCGGGGAGCTGTTTTTT.

This clonotype was counted a few times. The chain joins TRBV27 to TRBJ2-7; the D is unclear. Germline loops: CDR1 MNHEY, CDR2 SMNVEV (reference sequence). This CDR3 contains 12 residues. Trimming cost V 7 bases and J 1 base, with 8 bases left between them. The CDR3 DNA sequence: TGTGCCAGCACAGGAACTTCCTACGAGCAGTACTTC. As protein: CASTGTSYEQYF.